Listed here are 19 T cell receptor beta chains from one sample, sequenced in a study of blood T cells in healthy people across ages. Primers used in a second PCR of about 7 to 11 cycles were a sample-barcoded 5' primer and a J-beta primer mix. A single record per CDR3 protein comes from TCRdb applying MiXCR to the 5' RACE reads. The repertoire holds about 760,000 distinct CDR3 sequences, with about 25% as singletons. These data were likewise used in another study, on T cells of mothers and their children.

Sequenced material: blood. Every receptor here comes from a boy between 10 and 17 years old in good health.

In its sample, this clonotype was seen a few times. The V call is TRBV7-9, the J call TRBJ2-3, with unresolved D. The CDR3 is 16 amino acids. Trimming removed 1 base at V and 0 bases at J, with 11 bases between. In germline, CDR1 is SEHNR, CDR2 FQNEAQ (reference sequence). The CDR3 region has the DNA TGTGCCAGCAGCTTAGGAGTGGCGCCTAGCACAGATACGCAGTATTTT. This sequence encodes CASSLGVAPSTDTQYF. Combining the CDR3 with reference TRBV7-9 and TRBJ2-3 gives the whole variable domain DTGVSQNPRHKITKRGQNVTFRCDPISEHNRLYWYRQTLGQGPEFLTYFQNEAQLEKSRLLSDRFSAERPKGSFSTLEIQRTEQGDSAMYLCASSLGVAPSTDTQYFGPGTRLTVL.

This chain uses TRBV28 with TRBJ2-3; tentative D call: TRBD1 (5 bases). The CDR3 length is 15 residues. V dropped 3 bases and J dropped 6 bases, with 16 bases sitting between them. Germline V lookup: CDR1 MDHEN, CDR2 SYDVKM. The CDR3 is CASSLQGPPGDTQYF. The CDR3 DNA sequence: TGTGCCAGCAGTTTGCAGGGCCCTCCGGGTGATACGCAGTATTTT.

This clonotype appeared many times. This chain joins TRBV7-2 and TRBJ1-3, with 9 positions matching TRBD1. Germline V gives CDR1 SGHTA, CDR2 FQGNSA. Trimming removed 5 bases from V and 4 bases from J; junction bases left unmatched: 6. The CDR3 totals 15 residues. CDR3 region: CASSPGTGKGNTIYF. CDR3 sequence (DNA): TGTGCCAGCAGCCCCGGGACAGGGAAAGGAAACACCATATATTTT. Drawing the rest from reference TRBV7-2 and TRBJ1-3, the complete variable domain is GAGVSQSPSNKVTEKGKDVELRCDPISGHTALYWYRQSLGQGLEFLIYFQGNSAPDKSGLPSDRFSAERTGGSVSTLTIQRTQQEDSAVYLCASSPGTGKGNTIYFGEGSWLTVV.

As regards this clonotype: A read error may produce the germline difference seen at one junction end. V usage is TRBV9 and J usage is TRBJ2-3; 7 nucleotides agree with TRBD1. Germline values: CDR1 SGDLS, CDR2 YYNGEE. The CDR3 has 14 residues. CDR3 in DNA: TGTGCCAACAGCCCCAGACAGGGACCAGATACGCAGTATTTT. This codes for CANSPRQGPDTQYF. Full variable domain (missing parts from reference TRBV9 and TRBJ2-3): DSGVTQTPKHLITATGQRVTLRCSPRSGDLSVYWYQQSLDQGLQFLIQYYNGEERAKGNILERFSAQQFPDLHSELNLSSLELGDSALYFCANSPRQGPDTQYFGPGTRLTVL.

This clonotype was found a few times. The germline gene is not matched at one end of the junction; a read error may be the cause. The V gene is TRBV29-1, the J gene TRBJ1-1; D gene uncertain. The germline CDR1 and CDR2 sequences are SQVTM and ANQGSEA. The CDR3 sequence is 13 residues long. The CDR3 DNA sequence: TGCAGCGTCCGCGGGGTCTTGAACACTGGAGCTTTCTTT. It codes for CSVRGVLNTGAFF.

The chain is built from TRBV14 and TRBJ2-5; the D gene could be TRBD1 or TRBD2 (6 bases each). TRBJ2-1 matches the DNA end more closely, so the J call is doubtful. The V gene's germline CDR1 is SGHDN and CDR2 FVKESK. The CDR3 consists of 13 residues. This CDR3 reads CASSRGGCNEQFF. Here the CDR3 DNA reads TGTGCCAGCAGCCGAGGGGGGTGCAATGAGCAGTTCTTC.

The sample holds a few counts of this clonotype. This rearrangement joins TRBV6-1 to TRBJ2-7; tentative D call: TRBD1 (5 bases). This CDR3 comprises 14 residues. V was trimmed by 1 base and J by 3 bases, leaving 10 bases between them. Per germline, CDR1 MNHNS and CDR2 SASEGT. CDR3 in amino acids: CASSEGIRVYEQYF. The DNA of the CDR3 is TGTGCCAGCAGTGAAGGGATCAGGGTCTACGAGCAGTACTTC.

There are a few counts of this clonotype. V gene TRBV12-3 or TRBV12-4 combines with J gene TRBJ1-2, with D unresolved. The V and J ends lost 5 bases and 4 bases respectively, with 11 bases between them. This CDR3 has 13 residues. Here the CDR3 reads CASSPKPGYGYTF. In DNA form, the CDR3 reads TGTGCCAGCAGTCCTAAACCCGGCTATGGCTACACCTTC.

A few counts support this clonotype. The gene calls are TRBV28 and TRBJ1-4; no clear D gene. CDR1 and CDR2 from the germline V gene are MDHEN and SYDVKM. This CDR3 comprises 15 residues. V gave up 0 bases and J gave up 7 bases, with 12 bases separating them. CDR3 nucleotide sequence: TGTGCCAGCAGTTTATGGGTGGGGTCCGGTGAAAAACTGTTTTTT. This codes for CASSLWVGSGEKLFF. Full variable domain (missing parts from reference TRBV28 and TRBJ1-4): DVKVTQSSRYLVKRTGEKVFLECVQDMDHENMFWYRQDPGLGLRLIYFSYDVKMKEKGDIPEGYSVSREKKERFSLILESASTNQTSMYLCASSLWVGSGEKLFFGSGTQLSVL.

This clonotype was counted only a few times. V gene TRBV7-3 combines with J gene TRBJ1-1, with 7 bases lining up with TRBD1. V gave up 5 bases and J gave up 4 bases; unmatched junction bases: 4. Germline CDR1 is SGHTA and CDR2 is FQGTGA. The CDR3 has 13 amino acids. This chain's CDR3 is CASSRGGVTEAFF. CDR3 DNA: TGTGCCAGCAGCCGAGGGGGCGTCACTGAAGCTTTCTTT. The full variable domain, with the rest looked up from reference TRBV7-3 and TRBJ1-1, is GAGVSQTPSNKVTEKGKYVELRCDPISGHTALYWYRQSLGQGPEFLIYFQGTGAADDSGLPNDRFFAVRPEGSVSTLKIQRTERGDSAVYLCASSRGGVTEAFFGQGTRLTVV.

This clonotype was picked up a small number of times. This chain uses TRBV18 with TRBJ1-2, with 8 positions matching TRBD1. Germline V gene lookup returns CDR1 KGHSH and CDR2 LQKENI. The V and J ends lost 0 bases and 7 bases, in that order; junction bases with no gene match: 4. The CDR3 consists of 14 residues. In nucleotides, the CDR3 is TGTGCCAGCTCACCACCGACAGGGGAGCTTGGCTACACCTTC. Translating gives CASSPPTGELGYTF.

The chain recombines TRBV7-2 with TRBJ2-7, with 12 bases fitting TRBD1. This CDR3 comprises 16 residues. Germline CDR1 reads SGHTA; CDR2 reads FQGNSA. J gave up 6 bases and V 0 bases, and 6 bases lay outside the gene matches. This chain's CDR3 is CASSLASGTGGVEQYF. For the CDR3, the DNA is TGTGCCAGCAGCTTAGCCTCCGGGACAGGGGGCGTCGAGCAGTACTTC.

This clonotype was detected a few times. The chain is built from TRBV6-5 and TRBJ1-1; 7 positions match TRBD1. With 4 bases clipped from V and 8 bases from J, the junction kept 1 base outside the gene matches. Looked up from germline, CDR1 is MNHEY and CDR2 is SVGAGI. CDR3 length: 11 residues. The CDR3 is CASSWGQEAFF. The CDR3 DNA reads as TGTGCCAGCAGTTGGGGACAGGAAGCTTTCTTT.

This clonotype was seen only a few times. The chain links TRBV29-1 to TRBJ2-2; D unclear. Per the germline V gene, CDR1 is SQVTM and CDR2 is ANQGSEA. Trimming left V 1 base short and J 7 bases short, with 7 bases between. The CDR3 runs to 12 residues. The CDR3 sequence is CSVEGGSGELFF. The CDR3 DNA follows: TGCAGCGTTGAAGGTGGTAGCGGGGAGCTGTTTTTT.

A few counts support this clonotype. V gene TRBV12-3 or TRBV12-4 combines with J gene TRBJ1-2; D is uncertain. The CDR3 consists of 12 residues. Deletions cut 6 bases from V and 7 bases from J, with 12 bases between. The CDR3 reads CASSPVLGGYTF. The DNA of the CDR3 is TGTGCCAGCAGCCCAGTTCTGGGTGGCTACACCTTC.

This rearrangement joins TRBV10-3 to TRBJ1-3; D remains unclear. V was clipped by 10 bases and J by 0 bases, with 25 bases between them. The CDR3 length is 18 residues. CDR1 is ENHRY, CDR2 SYGVKD, per germline. The CDR3 protein is CATSLDLAGSSSGNTIYF. The CDR3 DNA is TGTGCCACGTCGCTAGATTTAGCCGGTTCAAGCTCTGGAAACACCATATATTTT.

This clonotype turned up a few times. This rearrangement joins TRBV29-1 to TRBJ2-5; no clear D. The J call is in doubt because the DNA end fits TRBJ2-7 better. The length of the CDR3 is 11 residues. Looked up from germline, CDR1 is SQVTM and CDR2 is ANQGSEA. The CDR3 protein is CSVEFENEQYF. DNA for the CDR3: TGCAGCGTTGAGTTCGAGAACGAGCAGTACTTC.

The V and J genes are TRBV29-1 and TRBJ2-3; 13 bases agree with TRBD2. The germline gives CDR1 SQVTM, CDR2 ANQGSEA. With 4 bases clipped from V and 3 bases from J, the junction kept 1 base outside the gene matches. The CDR3 runs to 14 residues. In DNA form, the CDR3 reads TGCAGCGTTGGGACTAGCGGGAGAACAGATACGCAGTATTTT. Residues: CSVGTSGRTDTQYF.

The CDR3 DNA reads TGTGCCAGCAGCGACTTTCGGGAGACCCAGTACTTC. Protein product: CASSDFRETQYF. V gene TRBV12-3 or TRBV12-4 combines with J gene TRBJ2-5; unclear D gene. Trimming removed 6 bases from V and 5 bases from J, with 10 bases in between. The length of the CDR3 is 12 residues.